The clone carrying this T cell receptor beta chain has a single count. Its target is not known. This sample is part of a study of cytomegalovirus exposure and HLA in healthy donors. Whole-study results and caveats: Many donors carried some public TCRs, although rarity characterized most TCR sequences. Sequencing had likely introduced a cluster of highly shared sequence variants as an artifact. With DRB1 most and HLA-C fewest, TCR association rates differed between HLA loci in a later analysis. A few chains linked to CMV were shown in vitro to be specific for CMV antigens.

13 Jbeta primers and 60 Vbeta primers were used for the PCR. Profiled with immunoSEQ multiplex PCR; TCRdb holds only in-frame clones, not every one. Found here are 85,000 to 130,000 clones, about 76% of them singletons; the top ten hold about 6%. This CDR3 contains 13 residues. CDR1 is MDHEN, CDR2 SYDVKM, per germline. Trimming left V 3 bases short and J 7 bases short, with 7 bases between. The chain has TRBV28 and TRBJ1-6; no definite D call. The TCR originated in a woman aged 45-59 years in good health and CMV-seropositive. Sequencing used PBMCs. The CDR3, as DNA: TGTGCCAGCAGTTTCGGAGGAAATTCACCCCTCCACTTT. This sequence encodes CASSFGGNSPLHF.